This T cell receptor beta chain came from a study of blood T cell repertoires in COVID-19. The wider study: Sites across the United States, Italy and Spain contributed samples from acute and convalescent COVID-19. PBMCs, B-cell-depleted T cells, or T cells were the source of the cDNA or gDNA that made up the material.

This clone was detected once. The data were produced by immunoSEQ multiplex PCR, yet TCRdb's version contains in-frame clones alone and is incomplete. Counted here are approximately 30,000 clones, about 85% occurring once; the ten biggest clones make up about 25%. The specimen sequenced was peripheral blood. The sequence was obtained from a human donor in a cohort sampled during active COVID-19.

CDR3 nucleotide sequence: TGTGCCAGCAGCGTAGCTGTCACCGGTTCACCCCTCCACTTT. Amino acid sequence: CASSVAVTGSPLHF. This chain joins TRBV9 and TRBJ1-6; no clear D gene. The CDR3 has 14 residues. Germline-derived CDR1 and CDR2 are SGDLS and YYNGEE. V was shortened by 0 bases and J by 9 bases, with 10 bases between the two germline ends. The full variable domain, with the rest looked up from reference TRBV9 and TRBJ1-6, is DSGVTQTPKHLITATGQRVTLRCSPRSGDLSVYWYQQSLDQGLQFLIQYYNGEERAKGNILERFSAQQFPDLHSELNLSSLELGDSALYFCASSVAVTGSPLHFGNGTRLTVT.